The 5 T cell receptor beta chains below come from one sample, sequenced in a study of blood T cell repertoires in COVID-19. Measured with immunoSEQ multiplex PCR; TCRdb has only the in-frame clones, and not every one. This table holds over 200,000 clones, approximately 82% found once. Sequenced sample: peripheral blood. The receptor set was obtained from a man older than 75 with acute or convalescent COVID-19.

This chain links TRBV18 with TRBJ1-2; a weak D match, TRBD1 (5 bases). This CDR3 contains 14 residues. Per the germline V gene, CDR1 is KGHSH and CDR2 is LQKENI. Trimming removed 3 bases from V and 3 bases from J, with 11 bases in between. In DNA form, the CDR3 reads TGTGCCAGCTCACCTACCCAGGGTGACTATGGCTACACCTTC. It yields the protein CASSPTQGDYGYTF.

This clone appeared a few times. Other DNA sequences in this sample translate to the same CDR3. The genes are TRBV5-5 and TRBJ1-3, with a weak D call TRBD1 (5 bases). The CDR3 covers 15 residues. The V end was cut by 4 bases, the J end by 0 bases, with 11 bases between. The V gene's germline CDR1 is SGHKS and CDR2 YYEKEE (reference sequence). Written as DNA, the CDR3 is TGTGCCAGCAGCCCTGACAGAAACTCTGGAAACACCATATATTTT. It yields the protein CASSPDRNSGNTIYF.

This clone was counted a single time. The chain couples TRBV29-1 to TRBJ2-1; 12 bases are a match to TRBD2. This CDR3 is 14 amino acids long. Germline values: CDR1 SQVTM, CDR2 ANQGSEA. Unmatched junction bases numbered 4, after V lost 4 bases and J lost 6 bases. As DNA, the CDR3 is TGCAGCGTTGGGCCTAGCGGGAGGGGCAATGAGCAGTTCTTC. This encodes CSVGPSGRGNEQFF.

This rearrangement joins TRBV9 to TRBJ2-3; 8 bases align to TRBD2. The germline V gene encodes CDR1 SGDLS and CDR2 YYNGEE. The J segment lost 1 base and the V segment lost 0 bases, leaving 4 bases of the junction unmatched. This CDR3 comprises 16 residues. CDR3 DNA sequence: TGTGCCAGCAGCGTAGCTGCGGGGGGCCGCACAGATACGCAGTATTTT. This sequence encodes CASSVAAGGRTDTQYF.

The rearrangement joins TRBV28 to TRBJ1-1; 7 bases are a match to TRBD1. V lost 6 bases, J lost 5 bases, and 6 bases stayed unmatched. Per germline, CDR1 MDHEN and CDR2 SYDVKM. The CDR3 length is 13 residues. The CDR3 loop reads CASRQSRGTEAFF. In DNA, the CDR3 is TGTGCCAGCAGGCAATCCAGGGGGACTGAAGCTTTCTTT. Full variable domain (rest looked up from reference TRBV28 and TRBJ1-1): DVKVTQSSRYLVKRTGEKVFLECVQDMDHENMFWYRQDPGLGLRLIYFSYDVKMKEKGDIPEGYSVSREKKERFSLILESASTNQTSMYLCASRQSRGTEAFFGQGTRLTVV.